The 24 T cell receptor beta chains below were found in one sample sequenced in a study of radiation and T cells in renal cell carcinoma. Using immunoSEQ multiplex PCR, the repertoire was profiled, and TCRdb retains in-frame clones only, with some absent. The table records some 100,000 clones, over 65% of them present only once. The time point was: baseline pretreatment blood. The treatment was: 15 Gy SBRT to primary tumor, nephrectomy 4 weeks later. This sample comprised blood, obtained from a patient whose treatment included radiotherapy and nephrectomy. These receptors were collected from a man aged 55 to 70 with renal cell carcinoma.

This clone is deemed medium-sized (0.01 to 0.1%). V usage is TRBV28 and J usage is TRBJ1-4; 8 bases fit TRBD1. Germline trimming cut 6 bases from V and 4 bases from J; bases unmatched to any gene: 13. The CDR3 length is 17 residues. Germline V gene data show CDR1 as MDHEN and CDR2 as SYDVKM. The CDR3: CASRPTGEGRSNEKLFF. The CDR3 DNA sequence: TGTGCCAGCAGACCGACAGGGGAGGGGCGGAGTAATGAAAAACTGTTTTTT.

The V and J genes are TRBV6-5 and TRBJ2-6, with D uncertain. CDR1 is MNHEY, CDR2 SVGAGI, per germline. The CDR3 is made up of 15 amino acids. Trimming stripped 0 bases from V and 0 bases from J, with 3 bases between. The CDR3 DNA reads TGTGCCAGCAGTTACTCGAGCTCTGGGGCCAACGTCCTGACTTTC. Amino acid sequence: CASSYSSSGANVLTF.

The rearrangement uses TRBV11-3 and TRBJ2-7; D unclear. V gave up 8 bases and J gave up 1 base, with 15 bases separating them. Germline CDR1 reads SGHNT; CDR2 reads YENEEA. This CDR3 has 14 amino acids. The CDR3 bases are TGTGCCAGCCCCGGTCCGGCGGCTTCCTACGAGCAGTACTTC. As protein: CASPGPAASYEQYF.

This chain uses TRBV30 with TRBJ1-2; no clear D gene. Per germline, CDR1 GTSNPN and CDR2 SVGIG (reference sequence). Trimming cost V 3 bases and J 0 bases, with 8 bases left between them. The CDR3 has 13 amino acids. This chain's CDR3 is CAWRPGPNYGYTF. DNA for the CDR3: TGTGCCTGGAGGCCCGGACCTAACTATGGCTACACCTTC.

The chain recombines TRBV7-2 with TRBJ2-7; D unresolved. The CDR3 covers 15 residues. In germline, CDR1 is SGHTA, CDR2 FQGNSA. The V and J ends lost 3 bases and 3 bases respectively, with 15 bases between them. The CDR3 DNA reads TGTGCCAGCAGCTTGGGCAGTGCGCTCGGCTACGAGCAGTACTTC. As protein: CASSLGSALGYEQYF.

The rearrangement links TRBV2 to TRBJ2-1; weak D call: TRBD1 (5 bases). V gave up 3 bases and J gave up 2 bases, with 11 bases separating them. The V gene's germline CDR1 is SNHLY and CDR2 FYNNEI. The CDR3 length is 15 residues. CDR3 nucleotide sequence: TGTGCCAGCAGTGATCAGGGATCAGCCTACAATGAGCAGTTCTTC. This codes for CASSDQGSAYNEQFF.

V is TRBV20-1 and J is TRBJ2-7, with a weak D call TRBD1 (5 bases). The V gene's germline CDR1 is DFQATT and CDR2 SNEGSKA (reference sequence). The CDR3 runs 11 residues. V was clipped by 5 bases and J by 3 bases, with 8 bases between them. CDR3 bases: TGCAGTGCTGTGGACAACTACGAGCAGTACTTC. Translation: CSAVDNYEQYF.

The chain is built from TRBV6-5 and TRBJ2-1, with 7 bases that match TRBD2. The junction had 6 bases not matched to a gene; V was cut back by 4 bases and J by 15 bases. The CDR3 is 11 amino acids. Per germline, CDR1 MNHEY and CDR2 SVGAGI. The CDR3 sequence is CASSLGGVRFF. The CDR3 DNA reads as TGTGCCAGCAGTTTGGGGGGGGTCCGGTTCTTC.

The chain joins TRBV28 to TRBJ2-7; weak D call: TRBD1 (6 bases). This CDR3 spans 13 amino acids. Germline lookup yields CDR1 MDHEN and CDR2 SYDVKM. Trimming stripped 5 bases from V and 4 bases from J, with 12 bases between. This CDR3 reads CASSGLTGYEQYF. CDR3 nucleotide sequence: TGTGCCAGCAGTGGACTCACAGGGTACGAGCAGTACTTC.

The chain joins TRBV10-2 to TRBJ2-7; the D gene could be TRBD1 or TRBD2 (5 bases each). V lost 7 bases, J lost 1 base, and 17 bases lay in between. The CDR3 spans 15 residues. CDR1 and CDR2 from the germline V gene are WSHSY and SAAADI. The DNA for the CDR3 is TGCGCCAGCACCCCACCGAGGGGCCCATCCTACGAGCAGTACTTC. Amino acids: CASTPPRGPSYEQYF.

The chain links TRBV7-6 to TRBJ2-5, with 13 bases identical to TRBD2. This CDR3 is 16 amino acids long. Germline-derived CDR1 and CDR2 are SGHVS and FNYEAQ. V lost 5 bases and J lost 2; bases outside the gene matches: 5. The CDR3 DNA is TGTGCCAGCAGCAGGATACTAGCGGGAGGGCAAGAGACCCAGTACTTC. Translation: CASSRILAGGQETQYF.

This chain links TRBV5-5 with TRBJ2-5; D remains unclear. The CDR3 is made up of 13 amino acids. Germline V gene lookup returns CDR1 SGHKS and CDR2 YYEKEE (reference sequence). The germline V and J ends were trimmed by 2 bases and 1 base, with 6 bases remaining between them. The CDR3 region is CASSFQSQETQYF. The CDR3 nucleotides are TGTGCCAGCAGCTTCCAGAGCCAAGAGACCCAGTACTTC. Looking up the rest from reference TRBV5-5 and TRBJ2-5 gives the full variable domain: DAGVTQSPTHLIKTRGQQVTLRCSPISGHKSVSWYQQVLGQGPQFIFQYYEKEERGRGNFPDRFSARQFPNYSSELNVNALLLGDSALYLCASSFQSQETQYFGPGTRLLVL.

This clone was seen once. The chain recombines TRBV7-2 with TRBJ2-5; D could derive from TRBD1 or TRBD2 (6 bases each). The CDR3 is 14 amino acids. CDR1 and CDR2 (germline): SGHTA, FQGNSA. The ends were cut back, 5 bases at V and 7 bases at J, with 17 bases in the middle. As DNA, the CDR3 is TGTGCCAGCAGCCCGACTCTAGGAGGGGGGACCCAGTACTTC. It encodes CASSPTLGGGTQYF.

This clone appeared a few times. V gene TRBV4-1 combines with J gene TRBJ2-2, with D unclear. Germline V gene lookup returns CDR1 MGHRA and CDR2 YSYEKL. Trimming took 1 base from V and 2 from J, leaving 14 bases between them. This CDR3 spans 17 amino acids. The CDR3 loop is CASSQGQQTGNTGELFF. For the CDR3, the DNA is TGCGCCAGCAGCCAAGGGCAGCAGACCGGAAACACCGGGGAGCTGTTTTTT.

The rearrangement links TRBV5-1 to TRBJ2-1; D is ambiguous. V lost 0 bases, J lost 13 bases, and 8 bases lay in between. CDR1 SGHRS and CDR2 YFSETQ come from the germline V gene. This CDR3 spans 11 amino acids. For the CDR3, the DNA is TGCGCCAGCAGCTTGGAAGGGCCTCAGTTCTTC. It yields the protein CASSLEGPQFF.

This chain connects TRBV6-7 to TRBJ2-1; 10 nucleotides match TRBD2. TRBV6-7 is labeled an ORF, and its function is uncertain. V gave up 8 bases and J gave up 4 bases; unmatched junction bases: 8. CDR3 length: 15 residues. In DNA form, the CDR3 reads TGTGCCAGCCTAGCGGGAGAATCCGGTTACAATGAGCAGTTCTTC. It translates to CASLAGESGYNEQFF.

This sequence joins TRBV19 and TRBJ2-7; either TRBD1 or TRBD2 may supply D (5 bases each). The CDR3 is 15 amino acids. Germline CDR1 is LNHDA and CDR2 is SQIVND (reference sequence). Deletions cut 5 bases from V and 2 bases from J, with 16 bases between. In DNA form, the CDR3 reads TGTGCCAGTAGTGGCCCCGGGACGGGGACCTACGAGCAGTACTTC. As protein: CASSGPGTGTYEQYF.

V is TRBV5-1 and J is TRBJ2-3; 7 bases match TRBD1. This CDR3 contains 14 residues. V gave up 3 bases and J gave up 2 bases; unmatched junction bases: 3. Germline CDR1 SGHRS, CDR2 YFSETQ. This CDR3 is CASSYTGATDTQYF. For the CDR3, the DNA is TGCGCCAGCAGCTATACAGGGGCCACAGATACGCAGTATTTT.

This clone showed up just once. This chain joins TRBV19 and TRBJ2-2; D not certain. The V and J ends lost 2 bases and 7 bases respectively, with 5 bases between them. Looked up from germline, CDR1 is LNHDA and CDR2 is SQIVND (reference sequence). CDR3 length: 12 residues. CDR3 bases: TGTGCCAGTAGTATAAGAGGCGGGGAGCTGTTTTTT. Amino acids: CASSIRGGELFF.

The chain carries TRBV2 and TRBJ2-7; D might be TRBD2 (6 bases). Trimming cost V 9 bases and J 0 bases, with 9 bases left between them. CDR1 SNHLY and CDR2 FYNNEI come from the germline V gene. The CDR3 consists of 12 residues. The CDR3 here is CARGLTSYEQYF. The CDR3 DNA reads TGTGCCAGGGGACTGACCTCCTACGAGCAGTACTTC.

The chain has TRBV18 and TRBJ2-5, with D tentatively TRBD1 (5 bases). This CDR3 is built from 14 residues. Germline V lookup: CDR1 KGHSH, CDR2 LQKENI. V shed 2 bases and J shed 5 bases, with 12 bases lying between them. The CDR3 region has the DNA TGTGCCAGCTCACCATCCAGGGTTAGTGAGACCCAGTACTTC. Its translation: CASSPSRVSETQYF.

The chain recombines TRBV10-3 with TRBJ1-2, with TRBD1 identical over 7 bases. Per the germline V gene, CDR1 is ENHRY and CDR2 is SYGVKD. With 8 bases clipped from V and 0 bases from J, the junction kept 15 bases outside the gene matches. This CDR3 has 17 amino acids. Written as DNA, the CDR3 is TGTGCCATCCCATCTCTACCGGGACAGCGAGCTAACTATGGCTACACCTTC. It encodes CAIPSLPGQRANYGYTF.

The chain has TRBV2 and TRBJ2-7; TRBD1 might be the D (5 bases). V was cut by 2 bases and J by 1 base, with 12 bases left in between. The length of the CDR3 is 15 residues. CDR1 SNHLY and CDR2 FYNNEI come from the germline V gene. CDR3 region: CASSEPTGHSYEQYF. CDR3 nucleotides: TGTGCCAGCAGTGAACCAACCGGACATTCCTACGAGCAGTACTTC.

The chain has TRBV2 and TRBJ2-2; the match to TRBD2 covers 15 bases. Germline-derived CDR1 and CDR2 are SNHLY and FYNNEI. The CDR3 sequence is 18 residues long. Germline trimming cut 7 bases from V and 6 bases from J; bases unmatched to any gene: 12. CDR3 amino acids: CASIPPGLAGGGAGELFF. CDR3 bases: TGTGCCAGCATCCCACCGGGACTAGCGGGAGGAGGTGCCGGGGAGCTGTTTTTT.